This T cell receptor (beta chain) was recorded in a study of OX40 agonist ivuxolimab in advanced cancers. Patients who had autoimmune disease history or got systemic immunosuppression were left out. Overall study findings and caveats: Averaging showed that CD8+ T cells had more expanded clones than CD4+ did.

V was trimmed by 6 bases and J by 1 base, leaving 13 bases between them. This CDR3 spans 16 amino acids. Looked up from germline, CDR1 is MNHEY and CDR2 is SMNVEV (reference sequence). Comment on this clone: Its antigen is unidentified.

Here immunoSEQ multiplex PCR was the method, and the copy in TCRdb shows in-frame clones only, minus some. Of roughly 60,000 clones listed, about 90% were seen once; the top ten hold 14%. The chain employs TRBV27 and TRBJ2-6; no clear D. This sequence was found in an adult with an advanced solid tumor such as melanoma, head and neck, liver or kidney cancer. The specimen was CD4+ or CD8+ T cells sorted from blood, collected in a trial of the OX40 agonist ivuxolimab. CDR3 sequence: CASSPARLSGANVLTF. The CDR3 DNA is TGTGCCAGCAGCCCGGCGAGGCTTTCTGGGGCCAACGTCCTGACTTTC.